The 17 T cell receptor beta chains reported below all come from one sample, sequenced in a study of memory CD4+ T cells and cytomegalovirus serostatus. Single viable CD3+CD4+CD8-CD45RO+ cells were sorted as the memory CD4+ T cells. This table comes from immunoSEQ multiplex PCR, and its TCRdb copy is limited to in-frame clones, with some not included. The repertoire holds roughly 45,000 clones, around four fifths seen once, with 0.75% to 1% in the top ten. The source material was memory CD4+ T cells from blood. These receptors were obtained from an adult in good health and CMV-seronegative.

This clone is categorized as medium-sized. The V gene is TRBV6-5, the J gene TRBJ1-2, with 9 nucleotides matching TRBD1. CDR3 length: 15 residues. Germline trimming cut 6 bases from V and 4 bases from J; bases unmatched to any gene: 9. Germline CDR1 reads MNHEY; CDR2 reads SVGAGI. The CDR3: CASRSTGGSGYGYTF. The DNA of the CDR3 is TGTGCCAGCAGGTCTACAGGGGGCTCGGGCTATGGCTACACCTTC.

This clone has a single count. The V gene is TRBV4-2, the J gene TRBJ1-2, with D possibly being TRBD1 (5 bases). Per germline, CDR1 LGHNA and CDR2 YNFKEQ. Deletions cut 6 bases from V and 3 bases from J, with 17 bases between. This CDR3 has 15 residues. For the CDR3, the DNA is TGTGCCAGCAGGGAGGGACGAGCCCTTGACTATGGCTACACCTTC. It translates to CASREGRALDYGYTF.

Written as DNA, the CDR3 is TGCGCCAGCAGCTTGGAGGGTTTTCAGCCCCAGCATTTT. It codes for CASSLEGFQPQHF. The genes are TRBV5-1 and TRBJ1-5, with D unresolved. The CDR3 totals 13 residues. V lost 0 bases, J lost 6 bases, and 7 bases lay in between. Per germline, CDR1 SGHRS and CDR2 YFSETQ. Full variable domain (outside the CDR3, taken from reference TRBV5-1 and TRBJ1-5): KAGVTQTPRYLIKTRGQQVTLSCSPISGHRSVSWYQQTPGQGLQFLFEYFSETQRNKGNFPGRFSGRQFSNSRSEMNVSTLELGDSALYLCASSLEGFQPQHFGDGTRLSIL.

This clone was seen only a few times. The chain recombines TRBV5-6 with TRBJ1-2, with D possibly TRBD1 on 5 matching bases. CDR1 is SGHDT and CDR2 is YYEEEE in the germline V gene. V was pared by 1 base and J by 8 bases, with 12 bases between. This CDR3 region has 13 residues. The CDR3 coding sequence is TGTGCCAGCAGCTTGCCCAGGGCGGGCGGCTACACCTTC. It codes for CASSLPRAGGYTF.

The chain is built from TRBV9 and TRBJ1-1; maybe TRBD1 (5 bases). V dropped 6 bases and J dropped 0 bases, with 15 bases sitting between them. The CDR3 has 15 residues. Germline-derived CDR1 and CDR2 are SGDLS and YYNGEE. The DNA for the CDR3 is TGTGCCAGCACGGCCGAGAGACAGATGAACACTGAAGCTTTCTTT. Amino acid sequence: CASTAERQMNTEAFF.

The chain couples TRBV7-3 to TRBJ1-2; D possibly corresponds to TRBD1 (6 bases). CDR1 is SGHTA and CDR2 is FQGTGA in the germline V gene. The V and J ends lost 5 bases and 4 bases respectively, with 17 bases between them. The CDR3 loop spans 15 amino acids. CDR3 nucleotides: TGTGCCAGCAGCCCTGGACAGAAGAGGGTCTATGGCTACACCTTC. Its translation is CASSPGQKRVYGYTF.

The chain links TRBV7-2 to TRBJ1-1; D unclear. This CDR3 comprises 16 residues. The germline V gene has CDR1 SGHTA and CDR2 FQGNSA. Trimming removed 1 base at V and 1 base at J, with 13 bases between. The CDR3 bases are TGTGCCAGCAGCTTAGAAATGGGGAGGAAGAACACTGAAGCTTTCTTT. It encodes CASSLEMGRKNTEAFF.

This rearrangement joins TRBV7-3 to TRBJ1-1; TRBD1 might be the D (5 bases). The CDR3 covers 15 residues. Trimming pared 2 bases from V and 4 bases from J, leaving 14 bases between. The germline gives CDR1 SGHTA, CDR2 FQGTGA. The CDR3 region is CASSLSGGEGTEAFF. CDR3 bases: TGTGCCAGCAGCTTATCCGGGGGAGAGGGCACTGAAGCTTTCTTT.

Note on this clone: The sample contains more than one DNA sequence encoding this CDR3. This sequence joins TRBV18 and TRBJ1-5; no reliable D call. The CDR3 totals 16 residues. Looked up from germline, CDR1 is KGHSH and CDR2 is LQKENI. V lost 3 bases to trimming and J lost 4 bases, with 16 bases between them. The CDR3 spells CASSPGGPASNQPQHF. The CDR3 coding sequence is TGTGCCAGCTCACCGGGCGGTCCAGCCTCAAATCAGCCCCAGCATTTT.

This clone was counted a few times. The chain carries TRBV30 and TRBJ1-1; possibly TRBD1 for D (5 bases). The V end was cut by 2 bases, the J end by 1 base, with 8 bases between. CDR3 length: 13 residues. Germline V gives CDR1 GTSNPN, CDR2 SVGIG (reference sequence). The CDR3, as DNA: TGTGCCTGGAGTCACAGGTCGAACACTGAAGCTTTCTTT. As protein: CAWSHRSNTEAFF.

The J gene is TRBJ1-5, the V gene TRBV28; D unclear. CDR1 and CDR2 from the germline V gene are MDHEN and SYDVKM. The CDR3 totals 12 residues. V gave up 2 bases and J gave up 4 bases, with 3 bases separating them. CDR3 DNA: TGTGCCAGCAGTTTAACTAATCAGCCCCAGCATTTT. This codes for CASSLTNQPQHF. Filled out from reference TRBV28 and TRBJ1-5, the complete variable domain reads DVKVTQSSRYLVKRTGEKVFLECVQDMDHENMFWYRQDPGLGLRLIYFSYDVKMKEKGDIPEGYSVSREKKERFSLILESASTNQTSMYLCASSLTNQPQHFGDGTRLSIL.

The V gene is TRBV19, the J gene TRBJ1-1; no firm D call. CDR3 length: 12 residues. With 6 bases removed from V and 1 base from J, the gap between germline ends came to 6 bases. The germline gives CDR1 LNHDA, CDR2 SQIVND (reference sequence). CDR3 loop: CASRTQNTEAFF. CDR3 in DNA: TGTGCCAGTAGGACTCAGAACACTGAAGCTTTCTTT.

A remark on this clone: Other DNA sequences in the sample encode the same CDR3. The V and J genes are TRBV30 and TRBJ2-7; D not certain. Germline V gives CDR1 GTSNPN, CDR2 SVGIG (reference sequence). Trimming left V 1 base short and J 3 bases short, with 4 bases between. This CDR3 comprises 11 residues. The CDR3 spells CAWSADYEQYF. DNA for the CDR3: TGTGCCTGGAGTGCAGACTACGAGCAGTACTTC.

Concerning this clone: The same CDR3 is also encoded by other DNA sequences in this sample. CDR3 region: CASSLEGYGYTF. The DNA for the CDR3 is TGTGCCAGCAGCTTAGAGGGCTATGGCTACACCTTC. The chain employs TRBV7-9 and TRBJ1-2; D gene unclear. CDR1 is SEHNR, CDR2 FQNEAQ, per germline (reference sequence). Between the trimmed V and J ends, which lost 1 base and 4 bases, there was a span of 4 bases. This CDR3 spans 12 amino acids.

By sample share, this clone is medium-sized (0.01 to 0.1%). V usage is TRBV7-2 and J usage is TRBJ1-1, with D unclear. The CDR3 runs to 14 residues. Trimming pared 5 bases from V and 5 bases from J, leaving 15 bases between. Germline lookup yields CDR1 SGHTA and CDR2 FQGNSA. DNA for the CDR3: TGTGCCAGCAGCCAACCCGCAGTCGGGACTGAAGCTTTCTTT. This codes for CASSQPAVGTEAFF.

The chain uses TRBV7-2 and TRBJ1-2; D perhaps matches TRBD1 (6 bases). This CDR3 is 16 amino acids long. The V and J ends lost 5 bases and 4 bases respectively, with 20 bases between them. Germline V lookup: CDR1 SGHTA, CDR2 FQGNSA. The DNA for the CDR3 is TGTGCCAGCAGCCCAAATTCCCTCACAGGGACCTATGGCTACACCTTC. Amino acids: CASSPNSLTGTYGYTF.

The rearrangement links TRBV2 to TRBJ1-1; D is unresolved. Trimming left V 6 bases short and J 1 base short, with 12 bases between. The CDR3 is 14 amino acids. Germline V lookup: CDR1 SNHLY, CDR2 FYNNEI. CDR3 region: CASRRENGNTEAFF. The CDR3 DNA reads as TGTGCCAGCAGGCGCGAAAATGGGAACACTGAAGCTTTCTTT.